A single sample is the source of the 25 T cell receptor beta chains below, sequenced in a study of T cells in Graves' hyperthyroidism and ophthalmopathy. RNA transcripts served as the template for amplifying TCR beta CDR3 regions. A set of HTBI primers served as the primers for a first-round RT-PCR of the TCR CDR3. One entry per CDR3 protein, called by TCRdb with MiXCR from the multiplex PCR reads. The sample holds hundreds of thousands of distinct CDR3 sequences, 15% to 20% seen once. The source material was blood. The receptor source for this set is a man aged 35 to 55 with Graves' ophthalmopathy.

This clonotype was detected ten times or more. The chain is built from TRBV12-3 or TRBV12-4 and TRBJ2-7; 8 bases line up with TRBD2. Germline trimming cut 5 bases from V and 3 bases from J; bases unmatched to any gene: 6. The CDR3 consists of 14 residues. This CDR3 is CASSKRGTNYEQYF. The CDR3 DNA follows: TGTGCCAGCAGTAAGCGGGGGACAAACTACGAGCAGTACTTC.

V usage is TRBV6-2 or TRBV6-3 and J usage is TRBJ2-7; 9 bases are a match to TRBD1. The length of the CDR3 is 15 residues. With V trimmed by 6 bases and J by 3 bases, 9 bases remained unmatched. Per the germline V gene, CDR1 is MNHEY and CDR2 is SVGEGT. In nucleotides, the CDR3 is TGTGCCAGCAGCCTTTCCGGGACAGGGTTCTACGAGCAGTACTTC. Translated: CASSLSGTGFYEQYF.

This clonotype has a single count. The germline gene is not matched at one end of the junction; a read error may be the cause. CDR3 residues: CASSSAGSYKQYF. For the CDR3, the DNA is TGTGCCAGCAGCTCAGCGGGCTCCTACAAGCAGTACTTC. The V gene is TRBV7-9, the J gene TRBJ2-7; the D gene is possibly TRBD2 (6 bases). Germline CDR1 is SEHNR and CDR2 is FQNEAQ (reference sequence). The CDR3 has 13 amino acids.

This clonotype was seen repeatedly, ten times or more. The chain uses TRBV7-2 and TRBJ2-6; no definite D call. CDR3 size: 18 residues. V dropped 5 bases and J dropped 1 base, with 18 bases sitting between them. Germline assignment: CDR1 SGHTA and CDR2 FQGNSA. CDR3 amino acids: CASSSTTVKGSGANVLTF. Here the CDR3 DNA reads TGTGCCAGCAGCAGTACTACCGTCAAGGGTTCTGGGGCCAACGTCCTGACTTTC.

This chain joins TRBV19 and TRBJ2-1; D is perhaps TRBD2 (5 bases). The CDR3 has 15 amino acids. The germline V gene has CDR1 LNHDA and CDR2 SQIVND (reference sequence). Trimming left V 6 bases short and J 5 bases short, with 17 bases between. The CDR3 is CASSNSGNPNNEQFF. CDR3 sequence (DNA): TGTGCCAGTAGCAACAGCGGCAACCCCAACAATGAGCAGTTCTTC. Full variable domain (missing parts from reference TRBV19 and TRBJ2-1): DGGITQSPKYLFRKEGQNVTLSCEQNLNHDAMYWYRQDPGQGLRLIYYSQIVNDFQKGDIAEGYSVSREKKESFPLTVTSAQKNPTAFYLCASSNSGNPNNEQFFGPGTRLTVL.

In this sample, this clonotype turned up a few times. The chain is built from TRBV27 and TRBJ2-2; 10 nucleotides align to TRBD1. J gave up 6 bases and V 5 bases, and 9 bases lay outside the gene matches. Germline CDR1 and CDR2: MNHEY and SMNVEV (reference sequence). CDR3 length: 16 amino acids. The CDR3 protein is CASSPYRDRGAGELFF. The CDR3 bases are TGTGCCAGCAGTCCGTACCGGGACAGGGGCGCCGGGGAGCTGTTTTTT.

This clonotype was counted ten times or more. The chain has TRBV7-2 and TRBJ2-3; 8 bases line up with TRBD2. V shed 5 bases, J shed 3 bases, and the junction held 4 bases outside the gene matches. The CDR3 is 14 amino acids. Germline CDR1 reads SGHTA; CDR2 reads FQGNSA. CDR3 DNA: TGTGCCAGCAGCCTCCGACTAGCGACAGATACGCAGTATTTT. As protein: CASSLRLATDTQYF. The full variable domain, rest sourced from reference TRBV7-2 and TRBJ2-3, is GAGVSQSPSNKVTEKGKDVELRCDPISGHTALYWYRQSLGQGLEFLIYFQGNSAPDKSGLPSDRFSAERTGGSVSTLTIQRTQQEDSAVYLCASSLRLATDTQYFGPGTRLTVL.

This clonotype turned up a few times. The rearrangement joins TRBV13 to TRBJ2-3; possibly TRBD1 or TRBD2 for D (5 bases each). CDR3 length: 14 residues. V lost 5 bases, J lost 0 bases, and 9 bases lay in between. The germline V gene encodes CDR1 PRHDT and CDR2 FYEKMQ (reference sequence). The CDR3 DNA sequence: TGTGCCAGCAGCGGGGGTCTAAGCACAGATACGCAGTATTTT. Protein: CASSGGLSTDTQYF.

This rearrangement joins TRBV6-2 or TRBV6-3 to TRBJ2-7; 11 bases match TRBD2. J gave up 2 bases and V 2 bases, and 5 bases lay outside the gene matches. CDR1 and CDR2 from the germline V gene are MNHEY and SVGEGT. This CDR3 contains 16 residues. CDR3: CASSYPGTSGTYEQYF. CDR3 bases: TGTGCCAGCAGTTACCCTGGGACTAGCGGTACCTACGAGCAGTACTTC.

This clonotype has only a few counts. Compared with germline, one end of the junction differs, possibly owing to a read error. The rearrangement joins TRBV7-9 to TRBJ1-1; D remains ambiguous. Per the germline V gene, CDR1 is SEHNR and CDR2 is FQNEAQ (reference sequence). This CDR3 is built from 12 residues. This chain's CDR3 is CATTELGTEALF. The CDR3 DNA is TGTGCCACCACCGAGCTAGGCACTGAAGCTCTCTTT.

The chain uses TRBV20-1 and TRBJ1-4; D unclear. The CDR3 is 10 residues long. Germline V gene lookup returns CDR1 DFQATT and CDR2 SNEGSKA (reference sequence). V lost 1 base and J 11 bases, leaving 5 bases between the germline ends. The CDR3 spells CSARVGKLFF. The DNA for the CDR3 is TGCAGTGCTAGAGTAGGGAAACTGTTTTTT.

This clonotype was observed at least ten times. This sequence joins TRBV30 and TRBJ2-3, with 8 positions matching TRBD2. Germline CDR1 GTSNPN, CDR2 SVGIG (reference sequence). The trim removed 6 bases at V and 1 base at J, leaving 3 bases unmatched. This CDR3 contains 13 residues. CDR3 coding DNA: TGTGCCTGCGGGGGGGCGGGCACAGATACGCAGTATTTT. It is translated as CACGGAGTDTQYF. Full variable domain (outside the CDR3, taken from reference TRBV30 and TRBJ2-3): SQTIHQWPATLVQPVGSPLSLECTVEGTSNPNLYWYRQAAGRGLQLLFYSVGIGQISSEVPQNLSASRPQDRQFILSSKKLLLSDSGFYLCACGGAGTDTQYFGPGTRLTVL.

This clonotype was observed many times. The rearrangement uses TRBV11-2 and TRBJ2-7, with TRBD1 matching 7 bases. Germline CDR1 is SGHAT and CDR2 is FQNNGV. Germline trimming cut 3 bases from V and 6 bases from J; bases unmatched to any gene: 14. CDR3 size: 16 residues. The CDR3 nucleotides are TGTGCCAGCAGCTTCACCTCCGGGACAGTAAGCGCCGAGCAGTACTTC. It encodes CASSFTSGTVSAEQYF.

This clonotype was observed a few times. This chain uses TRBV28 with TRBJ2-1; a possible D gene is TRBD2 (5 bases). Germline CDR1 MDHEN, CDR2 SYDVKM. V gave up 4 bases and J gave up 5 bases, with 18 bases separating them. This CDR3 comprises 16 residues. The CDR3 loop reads CASSWPEGDPHNEQFF. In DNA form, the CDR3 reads TGTGCCAGCAGTTGGCCCGAGGGAGACCCCCACAATGAGCAGTTCTTC.

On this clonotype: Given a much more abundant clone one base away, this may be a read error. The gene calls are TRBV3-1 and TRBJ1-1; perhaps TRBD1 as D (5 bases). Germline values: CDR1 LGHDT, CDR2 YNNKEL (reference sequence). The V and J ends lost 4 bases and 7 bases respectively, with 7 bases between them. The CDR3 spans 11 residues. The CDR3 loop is CASSRQSEAFF. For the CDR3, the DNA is TGTGCCAGCAGCCGACAGAGTGAAGCTTTCTTT.

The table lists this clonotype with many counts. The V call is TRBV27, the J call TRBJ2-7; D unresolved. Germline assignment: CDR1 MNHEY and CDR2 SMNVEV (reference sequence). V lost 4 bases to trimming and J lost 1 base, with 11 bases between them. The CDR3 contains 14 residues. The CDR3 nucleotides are TGTGCCAGCAGTTACTACCCTGGGTCCTACGAGCAGTACTTC. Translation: CASSYYPGSYEQYF.

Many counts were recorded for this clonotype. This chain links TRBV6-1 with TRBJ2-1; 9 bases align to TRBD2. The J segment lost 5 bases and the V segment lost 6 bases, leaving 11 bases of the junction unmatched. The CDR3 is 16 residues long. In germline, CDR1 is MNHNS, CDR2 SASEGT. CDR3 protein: CASRQKTSGSHNEQFF. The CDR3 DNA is TGTGCCAGCAGACAGAAAACTAGCGGGTCTCACAATGAGCAGTTCTTC.

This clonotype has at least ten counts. The CDR3 sequence is CAVPSGQGYNSPLHF. The CDR3, as DNA: TGTGCCGTGCCTTCGGGACAGGGGTATAATTCACCCCTCCACTTT. The genes are TRBV7-9 and TRBJ1-6, with TRBD1 identical over 10 bases. Germline CDR1 SEHNR, CDR2 FQNEAQ (reference sequence). J was trimmed by 4 bases and V by 11 bases; bases with no gene match: 8. The CDR3 sequence is 15 residues long.

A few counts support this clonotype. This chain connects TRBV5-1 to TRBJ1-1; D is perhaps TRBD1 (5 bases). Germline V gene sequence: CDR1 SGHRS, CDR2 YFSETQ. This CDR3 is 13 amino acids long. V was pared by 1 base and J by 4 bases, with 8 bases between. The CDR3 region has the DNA TGCGCCAGCAGCTTGATCGGGACCACTGAAGCTTTCTTT. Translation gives CASSLIGTTEAFF. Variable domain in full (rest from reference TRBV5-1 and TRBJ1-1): KAGVTQTPRYLIKTRGQQVTLSCSPISGHRSVSWYQQTPGQGLQFLFEYFSETQRNKGNFPGRFSGRQFSNSRSEMNVSTLELGDSALYLCASSLIGTTEAFFGQGTRLTVV.

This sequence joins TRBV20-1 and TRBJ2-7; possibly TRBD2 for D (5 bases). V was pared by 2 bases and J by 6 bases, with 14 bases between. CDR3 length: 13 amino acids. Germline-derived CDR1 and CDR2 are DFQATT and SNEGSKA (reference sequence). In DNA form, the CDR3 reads TGCAGTGCTAGACAGCGGACGAGCGGCGAGCAGTACTTC. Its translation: CSARQRTSGEQYF.

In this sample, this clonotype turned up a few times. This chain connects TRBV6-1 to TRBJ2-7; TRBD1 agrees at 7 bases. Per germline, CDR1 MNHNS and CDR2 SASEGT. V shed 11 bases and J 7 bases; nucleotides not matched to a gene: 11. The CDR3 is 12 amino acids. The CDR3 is CAGGPDRREQYF. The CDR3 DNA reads TGTGCCGGGGGACCGGACAGGCGGGAGCAGTACTTC.

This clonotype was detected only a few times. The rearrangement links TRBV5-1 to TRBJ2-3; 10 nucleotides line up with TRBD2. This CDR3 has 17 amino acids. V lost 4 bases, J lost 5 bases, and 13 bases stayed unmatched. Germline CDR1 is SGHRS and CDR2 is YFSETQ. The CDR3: CASSLTSRSGGGDTQYF. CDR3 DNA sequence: TGCGCCAGCAGCCTAACCTCCCGGAGCGGGGGGGGAGATACGCAGTATTTT.

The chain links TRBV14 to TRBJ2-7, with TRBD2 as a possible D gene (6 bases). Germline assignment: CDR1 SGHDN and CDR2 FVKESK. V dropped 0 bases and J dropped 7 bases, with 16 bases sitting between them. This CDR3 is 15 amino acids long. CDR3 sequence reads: CASSQDSSGGREQYF. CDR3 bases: TGTGCCAGCAGCCAAGATTCCTCCGGGGGACGGGAGCAGTACTTC.

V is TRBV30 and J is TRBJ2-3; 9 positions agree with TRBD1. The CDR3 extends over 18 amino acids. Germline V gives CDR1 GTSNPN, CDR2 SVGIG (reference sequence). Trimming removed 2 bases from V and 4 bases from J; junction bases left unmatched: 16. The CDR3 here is CAWSLLGSWTGASDTQYF. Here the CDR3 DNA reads TGTGCCTGGAGTCTTTTAGGGTCCTGGACAGGGGCGTCAGATACGCAGTATTTT. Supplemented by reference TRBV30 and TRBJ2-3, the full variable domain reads SQTIHQWPATLVQPVGSPLSLECTVEGTSNPNLYWYRQAAGRGLQLLFYSVGIGQISSEVPQNLSASRPQDRQFILSSKKLLLSDSGFYLCAWSLLGSWTGASDTQYFGPGTRLTVL.

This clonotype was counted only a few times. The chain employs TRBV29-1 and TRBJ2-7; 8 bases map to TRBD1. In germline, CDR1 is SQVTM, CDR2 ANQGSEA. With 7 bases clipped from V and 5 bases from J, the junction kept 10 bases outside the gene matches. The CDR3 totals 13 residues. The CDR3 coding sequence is TGCAGCGCAGCCCGGACAGGGTACGACGAGCAGTACTTC. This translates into CSAARTGYDEQYF.